This TCR beta chain was recorded in a study of graft-versus-host responses after intestinal transplantation. Regarding the study as a whole: The marrow of recipients harbored GvH clones, and ileum or blood showed some of them first.

The table came from immunoSEQ multiplex PCR; TCRdb's copy has only in-frame clones and leaves some out. The table records about 97,000 clones, around nine tenths of them present only once. The germline gives CDR1 SGHVS, CDR2 FQNEAQ. The J segment lost 3 bases and the V segment lost 5 bases, leaving 8 bases of the junction unmatched. The CDR3 totals 17 residues. A remark on this clone: What it binds is unknown.

The receptor was isolated from a human patient who received an intestinal transplant, so some T cells may come from the graft donor. The chain employs TRBV7-8 and TRBJ1-3, with 12 bases that match TRBD1. This specimen consisted of PBMCs, obtained around 450 days after intestinal transplant. CDR3 DNA: TGTGCCAGCAGCAAACCGGGACAGGGGGCATATGGAAACACCATATATTTT. This codes for CASSKPGQGAYGNTIYF.